A single sample is the source of the 7 T cell receptor beta chains below, sequenced in a study of Ad26.COV2.S vaccination and SARS-CoV-2 variants. Generated by immunoSEQ multiplex PCR, the TCRdb table keeps only in-frame clones and is missing some. The table includes 300,000 to 450,000 clones, just over 90% detected once. The source material was peripheral blood, sampled after recovery from COVID-19. The source is a human donor who had recovered from COVID-19.

The chain is built from TRBV10-3 and TRBJ1-1; tentative D call: TRBD1 (5 bases). CDR3 length: 15 residues. V was cut by 10 bases and J by 0 bases, with 18 bases left in between. The germline gives CDR1 ENHRY, CDR2 SYGVKD. For the CDR3, the DNA is TGTGCCAGCACACGCTCGCAAGGGGTGAACACTGAAGCTTTCTTT. Translated: CASTRSQGVNTEAFF.

The V and J genes are TRBV7-2 and TRBJ2-3; D is possibly TRBD1 (6 bases). V was shortened by 1 base and J by 5 bases, with 25 bases between the two germline ends. The CDR3 totals 19 residues. Germline V gives CDR1 SGHTA, CDR2 FQGNSA. The CDR3 DNA is TGTGCCAGCAGCTTAGGTACCAGGGGCCTTAGAAGGTTCATAGATACGCAGTATTTT. Translating gives CASSLGTRGLRRFIDTQYF.

The chain uses TRBV18 and TRBJ1-2, with 8 bases identical to TRBD1. V lost 6 bases and J lost 14; bases outside the gene matches: 11. CDR1 is KGHSH and CDR2 is LQKENI in the germline V gene. The CDR3 totals 12 residues. CDR3: CASSSLRTGPTF. The DNA for the CDR3 is TGTGCCAGCTCGTCACTTCGGACAGGGCCAACCTTC.

V usage is TRBV7-9 and J usage is TRBJ1-2; 8 nucleotides match TRBD1. With 6 bases clipped from V and 2 bases from J, the junction kept 14 bases outside the gene matches. Per the germline V gene, CDR1 is SEHNR and CDR2 is FQNEAQ (reference sequence). CDR3 length: 17 amino acids. The CDR3 region is CASSQAAQGDRNYGYTF. The CDR3 DNA reads as TGTGCCAGCAGTCAGGCAGCACAGGGGGACCGAAACTATGGCTACACCTTC.

The CDR3, as DNA: TGTGCCAGCAGCTTAGGGACCAACAACTATGGCTACACCTTC. This gives the protein CASSLGTNNYGYTF. The genes are TRBV7-8 and TRBJ1-2; D unclear. V was pared by 1 base and J by 2 bases, with 8 bases between. The CDR3 contains 14 residues. Germline V gene sequence: CDR1 SGHVS, CDR2 FQNEAQ.

The V gene is TRBV11-2, the J gene TRBJ2-7; possible D gene TRBD2, 6 bases. V lost 3 bases to trimming and J lost 4 bases, with 16 bases between them. This CDR3 has 15 amino acids. Germline V gene lookup returns CDR1 SGHAT and CDR2 FQNNGV. The CDR3 DNA sequence: TGTGCCAGCAGCTTCTCCGGGGGAATGACTTACGAGCAGTACTTC. This sequence encodes CASSFSGGMTYEQYF.

The chain is built from TRBV7-6 and TRBJ2-7; TRBD2 matches 7 bases. CDR3 size: 16 residues. V was clipped by 0 bases and J by 4 bases; unmatched bases: 9. In germline, CDR1 is SGHVS, CDR2 FNYEAQ. CDR3 loop: CASSLALSGGVYEQYF. CDR3 bases: TGTGCCAGCAGCTTAGCGCTTTCGGGGGGTGTTTACGAGCAGTACTTC. Based on the CDR3 plus reference TRBV7-6 and TRBJ2-7, the full variable domain is GAGVSQSPRYKVTKRGQDVALRCDPISGHVSLYWYRQALGQGPEFLTYFNYEAQQDKSGLPNDRFSAERPEGSISTLTIQRTEQRDSAMYRCASSLALSGGVYEQYFGPGTRLTVT.